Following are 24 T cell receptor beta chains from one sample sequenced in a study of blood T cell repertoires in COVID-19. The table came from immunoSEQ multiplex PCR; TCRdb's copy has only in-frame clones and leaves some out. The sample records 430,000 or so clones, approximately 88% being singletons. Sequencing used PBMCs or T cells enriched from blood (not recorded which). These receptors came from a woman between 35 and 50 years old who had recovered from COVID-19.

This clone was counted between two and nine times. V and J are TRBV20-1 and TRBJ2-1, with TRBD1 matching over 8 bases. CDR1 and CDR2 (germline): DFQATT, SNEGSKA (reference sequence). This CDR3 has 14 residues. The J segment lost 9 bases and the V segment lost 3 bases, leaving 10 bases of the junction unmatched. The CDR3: CSASLGQAKGEQFF. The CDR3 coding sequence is TGCAGTGCTAGTTTGGGACAGGCTAAGGGTGAGCAGTTCTTC.

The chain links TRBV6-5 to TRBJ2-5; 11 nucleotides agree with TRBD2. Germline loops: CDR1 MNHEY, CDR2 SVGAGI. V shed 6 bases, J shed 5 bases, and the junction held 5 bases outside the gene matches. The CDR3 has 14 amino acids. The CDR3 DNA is TGTGCCAGCAGCAAATCTAGCGGGAGGGAGACCCAGTACTTC. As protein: CASSKSSGRETQYF.

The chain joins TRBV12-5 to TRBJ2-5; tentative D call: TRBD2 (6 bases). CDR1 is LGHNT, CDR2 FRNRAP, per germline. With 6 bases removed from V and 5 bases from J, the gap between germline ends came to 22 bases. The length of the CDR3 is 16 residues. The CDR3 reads CASGRGLAPGRETQYF. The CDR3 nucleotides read TGTGCTAGTGGCCGAGGACTTGCCCCGGGGAGGGAGACCCAGTACTTC.

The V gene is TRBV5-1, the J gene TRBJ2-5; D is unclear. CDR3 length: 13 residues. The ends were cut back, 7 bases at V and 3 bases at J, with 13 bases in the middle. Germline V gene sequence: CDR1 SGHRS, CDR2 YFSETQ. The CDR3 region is CASRPGQKETQYF. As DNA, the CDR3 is TGCGCCAGCCGCCCAGGTCAAAAAGAGACCCAGTACTTC.

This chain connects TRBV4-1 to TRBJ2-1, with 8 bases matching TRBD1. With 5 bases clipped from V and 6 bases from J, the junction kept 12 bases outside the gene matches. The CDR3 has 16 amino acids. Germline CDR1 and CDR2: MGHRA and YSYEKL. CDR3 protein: CASSGGGQVFFNEQFF. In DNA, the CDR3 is TGCGCCAGCAGCGGAGGGGGACAGGTATTCTTCAATGAGCAGTTCTTC.

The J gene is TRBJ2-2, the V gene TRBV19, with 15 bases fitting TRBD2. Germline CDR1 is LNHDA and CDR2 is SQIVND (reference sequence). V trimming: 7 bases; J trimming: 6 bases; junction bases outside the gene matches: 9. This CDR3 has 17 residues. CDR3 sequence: CASTSGLAGGGAGELFF. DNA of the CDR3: TGTGCCAGTACCTCGGGACTAGCGGGAGGAGGGGCCGGGGAGCTGTTTTTT.

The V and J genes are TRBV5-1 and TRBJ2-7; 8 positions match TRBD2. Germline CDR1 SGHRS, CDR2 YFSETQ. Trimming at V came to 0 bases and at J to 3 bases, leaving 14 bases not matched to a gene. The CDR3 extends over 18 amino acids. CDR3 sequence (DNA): TGCGCCAGCAGCTTGGCTGGACTAGCAGGAGGAGGGGACTACGAGCAGTACTTC. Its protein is CASSLAGLAGGGDYEQYF.

The CDR3 DNA reads as TGTGCCAGCAGTTCCGCAGGGGCGGGCAATCAGCCCCAGCATTTT. This translates into CASSSAGAGNQPQHF. The chain combines TRBV6-2 or TRBV6-3 with TRBJ1-5; a weak D match, TRBD1 (6 bases). The germline gives CDR1 MNHEY, CDR2 SVGEGT. Trimming took off 4 bases at V and 2 bases at J, with 12 bases between the two ends. CDR3 length equals 15 residues.

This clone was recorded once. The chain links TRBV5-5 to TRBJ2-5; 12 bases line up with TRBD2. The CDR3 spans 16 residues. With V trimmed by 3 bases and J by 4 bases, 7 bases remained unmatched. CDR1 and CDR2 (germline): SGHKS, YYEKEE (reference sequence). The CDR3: CASSSFGLAGRETQYF. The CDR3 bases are TGTGCCAGCAGCTCCTTCGGACTAGCGGGAAGAGAGACCCAGTACTTC.

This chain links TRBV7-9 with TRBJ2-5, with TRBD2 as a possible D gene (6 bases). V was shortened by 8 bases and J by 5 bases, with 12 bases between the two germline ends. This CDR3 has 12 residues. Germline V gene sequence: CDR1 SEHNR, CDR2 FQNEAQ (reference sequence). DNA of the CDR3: TGTGCCAGCTGTCTGGAGGGGGAGACCCAGTACTTC. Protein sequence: CASCLEGETQYF.

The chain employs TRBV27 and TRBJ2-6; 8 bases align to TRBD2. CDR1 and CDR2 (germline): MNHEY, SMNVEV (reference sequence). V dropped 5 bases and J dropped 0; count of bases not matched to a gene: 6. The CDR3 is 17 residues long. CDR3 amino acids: CASSRAGGLSGANVLTF. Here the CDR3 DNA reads TGTGCCAGCAGTAGGGCGGGAGGCCTCTCTGGGGCCAACGTCCTGACTTTC. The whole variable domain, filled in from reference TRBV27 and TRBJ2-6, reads EAQVTQNPRYLITVTGKKLTVTCSQNMNHEYMSWYRQDPGLGLRQIYYSMNVEVTDKGDVPEGYKVSRKEKRNFPLILESPSPNQTSLYFCASSRAGGLSGANVLTFGAGSRLTVL.

CDR3 protein: CASSSPGGEQYF. The CDR3 DNA reads as TGCGCCAGCAGCTCCCCAGGAGGCGAGCAGTACTTC. V gene TRBV5-1 combines with J gene TRBJ2-7, with D perhaps TRBD2 (5 bases). Trimming cost V 3 bases and J 6 bases, with 10 bases left between them. The CDR3 is made up of 12 amino acids. Looked up from germline, CDR1 is SGHRS and CDR2 is YFSETQ.

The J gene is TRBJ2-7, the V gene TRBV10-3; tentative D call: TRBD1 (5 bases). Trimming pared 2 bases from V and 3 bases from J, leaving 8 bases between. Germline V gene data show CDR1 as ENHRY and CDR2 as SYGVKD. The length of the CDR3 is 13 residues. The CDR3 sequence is CAISEGQIYEQYF. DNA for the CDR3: TGTGCCATCAGTGAGGGACAAATCTACGAGCAGTACTTC.

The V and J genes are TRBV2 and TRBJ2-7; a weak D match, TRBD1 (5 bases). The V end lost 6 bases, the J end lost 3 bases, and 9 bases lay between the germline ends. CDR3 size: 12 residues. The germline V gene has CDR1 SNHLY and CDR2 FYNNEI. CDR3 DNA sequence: TGTGCCAGCAGCCCGACAGACTACGAGCAGTACTTC. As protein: CASSPTDYEQYF.

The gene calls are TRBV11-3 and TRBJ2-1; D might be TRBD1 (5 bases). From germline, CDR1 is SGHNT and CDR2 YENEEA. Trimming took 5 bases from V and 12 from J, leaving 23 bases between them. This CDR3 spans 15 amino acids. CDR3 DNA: TGTGCCAGCAGCCATCGACAGCCCGGCCGTTTAGGGCAGTTCTTC. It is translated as CASSHRQPGRLGQFF.

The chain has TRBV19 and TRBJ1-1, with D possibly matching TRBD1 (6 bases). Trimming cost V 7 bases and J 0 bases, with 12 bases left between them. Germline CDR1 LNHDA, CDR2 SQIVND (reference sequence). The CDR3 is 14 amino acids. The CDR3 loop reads CASKLGHLNTEAFF. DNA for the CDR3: TGTGCCAGTAAACTGGGACACTTGAACACTGAAGCTTTCTTT.

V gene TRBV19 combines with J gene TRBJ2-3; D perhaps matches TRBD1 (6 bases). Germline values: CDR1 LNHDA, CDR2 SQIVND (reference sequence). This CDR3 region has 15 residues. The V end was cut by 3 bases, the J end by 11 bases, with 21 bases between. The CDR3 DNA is TGTGCCAGTAGTATTGGGAGCGCCCGGCTAGGGGGGCAGTATTTT. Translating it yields CASSIGSARLGGQYF.

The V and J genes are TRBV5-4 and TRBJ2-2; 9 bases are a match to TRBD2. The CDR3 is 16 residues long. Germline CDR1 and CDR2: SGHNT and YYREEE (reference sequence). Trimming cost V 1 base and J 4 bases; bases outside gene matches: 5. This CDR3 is CASSLNSGGPTGELFF. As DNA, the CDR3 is TGTGCCAGCAGCTTGAATAGCGGGGGTCCCACCGGGGAGCTGTTTTTT.

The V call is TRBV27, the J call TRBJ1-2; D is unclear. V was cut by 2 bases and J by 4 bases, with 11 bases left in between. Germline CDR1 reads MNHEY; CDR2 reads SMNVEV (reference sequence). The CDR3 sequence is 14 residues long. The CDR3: CASSLQPRGYGYTF. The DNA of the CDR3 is TGTGCCAGCAGTTTACAACCGAGAGGCTATGGCTACACCTTC.

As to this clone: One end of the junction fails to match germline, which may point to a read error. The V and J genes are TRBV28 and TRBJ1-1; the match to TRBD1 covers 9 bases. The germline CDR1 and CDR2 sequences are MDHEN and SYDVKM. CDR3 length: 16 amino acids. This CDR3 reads CASRLTGGALKTEAFF. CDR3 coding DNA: TGTGCCAGCAGACTTACAGGGGGCGCTCTGAAGACTGAAGCTTTCTTT.

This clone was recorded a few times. The CDR3 protein is CASRRGRGTDTQYF. In nucleotides, the CDR3 is TGTGCCAGCAGGAGGGGGCGCGGCACAGATACGCAGTATTTT. The V and J genes are TRBV6-5 and TRBJ2-3; 7 bases match TRBD1. V was clipped by 6 bases and J by 1 base; unmatched bases: 4. CDR1 MNHEY and CDR2 SVGAGI come from the germline V gene. The CDR3 is 14 amino acids.

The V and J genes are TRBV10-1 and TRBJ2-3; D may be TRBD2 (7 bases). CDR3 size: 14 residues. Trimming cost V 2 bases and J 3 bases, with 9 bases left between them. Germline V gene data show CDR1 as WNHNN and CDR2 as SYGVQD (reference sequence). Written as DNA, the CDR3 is TGCGCCAGCAGTGAGGGGAGGGGGACAGATACGCAGTATTTT. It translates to CASSEGRGTDTQYF.

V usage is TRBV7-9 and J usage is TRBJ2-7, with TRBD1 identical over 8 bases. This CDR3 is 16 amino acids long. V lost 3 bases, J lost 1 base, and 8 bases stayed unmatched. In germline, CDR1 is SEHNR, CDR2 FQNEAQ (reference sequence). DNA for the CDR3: TGTGCCAGCAGCTTTACCCCGCAGGGGGCTTCCTACGAGCAGTACTTC. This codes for CASSFTPQGASYEQYF.

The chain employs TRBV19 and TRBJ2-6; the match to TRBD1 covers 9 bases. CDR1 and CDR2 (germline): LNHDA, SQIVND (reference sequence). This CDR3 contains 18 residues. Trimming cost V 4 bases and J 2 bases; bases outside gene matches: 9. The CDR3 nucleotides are TGTGCCAGTAGTAGGGACAGGGTTTTTGGAGCTGGGGCCAACGTCCTGACTTTC. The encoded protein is CASSRDRVFGAGANVLTF. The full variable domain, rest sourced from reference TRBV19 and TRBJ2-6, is DGGITQSPKYLFRKEGQNVTLSCEQNLNHDAMYWYRQDPGQGLRLIYYSQIVNDFQKGDIAEGYSVSREKKESFPLTVTSAQKNPTAFYLCASSRDRVFGAGANVLTFGAGSRLTVL.